This T cell receptor beta chain was observed in a study of CD8+ T cells in alopecia areata (dated by TCRdb to the late 2010s). For the wider study: The treated patients took part in an open-label pilot trial in which moderate-to-severe alopecia areata was treated with oral tofacitinib at 5 to 10 mg twice daily. RNA came from the PAXgene miRNA kit for fixed scalp, the miRNeasy kit for PBMCs, and the RNeasy kit for mouse skin. Patients received tofacitinib for 6 to 18 months and were then followed off drug for 6 months to check for delayed response and recurrence. In humans, TCRbeta sequencing was performed on scalp tissue and on sorted CD4+ and CD8+ peripheral blood T cells from healthy controls and from patients with patchy or totalis/universalis alopecia areata. Clonality in the scalp was compared among normal scalp (n=4), patchy alopecia areata scalp (n=8), and alopecia totalis/universalis scalp (n=8). Amplification of TCRbeta CDR3 regions was done by immunoSEQ multiplex PCR using 35 Vbeta forward primers and 13 Jbeta reverse primers. Biopsies were taken from tofacitinib-treated patients at baseline and again at 4 and 24 weeks into treatment, and several of those patients also had a later scalp biopsy. In both human patients and the C3H/HeJ mouse model, the study applied high-throughput TCRbeta sequencing to look at T cell clonal expansion in alopecia areata.

The CDR3 goes from the cysteine to the phenylalanine over 13 residues. The CDR3 DNA has 39 bases and is translated from base 1. V loses 5 bases, J loses 1 base, and the germline ends lie 9 bases apart. Via the germline V gene (reference sequence), CDR1 is SEHNR and CDR2 FQNEAQ. Note on this clone: Its antigen has not been determined. No base-level quality is on record; no much larger clone is a single base apart.

Libraries were constructed by the immunoSEQ multiplex PCR assay. For TCR sequencing, RNA was extracted from every sample and reverse transcribed into cDNA to serve as template. First-strand cDNA was synthesized using SuperScript III with a 2:1 mix of oligo-dT and random hexamers. A synthetic immune receptor repertoire was used to gauge amplification bias, and whatever bias remained was removed computationally. The paper's data handling went like this. After raw reads were preprocessed to remove errors, the CDR3 was defined following IMGT conventions as running from the conserved cysteine to phenylalanine. To get clonality, Shannon entropy was normalized by log2 of the number of productive unique TCRs and the result was subtracted from 1. Whether each scalp clone was CD4 or CD8 was inferred by checking scalp TCRbeta sequences against the CD4 and CD8 repertoires from sorted blood. This immuneACCESS table, as held by TCRdb, lists in-frame sequences with V and J called but not all clones. Of the missing ones, under half trace to an unresolved V gene in checked studies; the others have no known cause. D and trimming come from the DNA, and the V and J calls and clone size come from that table. The sample table holds under 15,000 clones, of which more than 50% were seen once. The top ten clonotypes cover approximately 12% of the sample.

Lesional scalp punch biopsies and peripheral blood were collected from alopecia areata patients. Human scalp biopsies were fixed immediately in PAXgene tissue containers. Study-level results and caveats: Unlike mouse skin, where gammadelta T cells dominate, normal human skin contains resident alphabeta T cells that get sequenced too, which complicates analysis of the scalp TCR repertoire. Shared TCR sequences between patients were less evident than in mice, which may be partly attributable to HLA diversity in the patient population. Compared with normal scalp, lesional scalp had higher clonality and more expanded CD8+ clones, particularly in alopecia totalis/universalis, a pattern that suggests antigenic drive.

The receptor chain draws on TRBV7-9 and TRBJ2-7; no D gene can be assigned with confidence. This clonotype was obtained from a human donor with alopecia areata. The specimen was skin. In nucleotides, the sequence is TGTGCCAGCAGCCCCTACCCTTCCTACGAGCAGTACTTC. Translated, it reads CASSPYPSYEQYF.